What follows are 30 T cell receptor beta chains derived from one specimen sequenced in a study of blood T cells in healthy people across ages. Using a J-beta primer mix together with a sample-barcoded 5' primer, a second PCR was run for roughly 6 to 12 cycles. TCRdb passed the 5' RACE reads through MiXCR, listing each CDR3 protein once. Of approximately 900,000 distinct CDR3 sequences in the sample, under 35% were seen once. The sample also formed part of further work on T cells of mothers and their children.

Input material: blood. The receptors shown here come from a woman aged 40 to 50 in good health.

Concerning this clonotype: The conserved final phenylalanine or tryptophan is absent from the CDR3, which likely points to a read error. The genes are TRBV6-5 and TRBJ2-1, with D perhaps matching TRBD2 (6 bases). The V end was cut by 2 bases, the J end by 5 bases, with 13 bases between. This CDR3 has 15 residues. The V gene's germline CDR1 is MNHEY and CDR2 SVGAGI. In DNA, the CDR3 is TGTGCCAGCAGTTACGTGATTAGCGGAGACAATGAGCAGTTCGTC. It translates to CASSYVISGDNEQFV.

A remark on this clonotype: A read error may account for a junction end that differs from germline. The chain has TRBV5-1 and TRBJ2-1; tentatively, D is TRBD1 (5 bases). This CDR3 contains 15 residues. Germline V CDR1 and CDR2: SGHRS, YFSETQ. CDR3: CASSLGRASYNGQFF. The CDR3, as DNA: TGCGCCAGCAGCTTGGGCAGGGCCTCCTACAATGGGCAGTTCTTC.

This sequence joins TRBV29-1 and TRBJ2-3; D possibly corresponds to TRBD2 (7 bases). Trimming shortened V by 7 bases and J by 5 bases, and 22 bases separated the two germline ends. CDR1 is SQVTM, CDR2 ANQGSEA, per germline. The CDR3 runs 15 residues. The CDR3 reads CSAQRGGRMVDTQYF. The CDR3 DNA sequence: TGCAGCGCCCAAAGGGGGGGCAGGATGGTAGATACGCAGTATTTT.

The CDR3 bases are TGTGCCAGCAGCTTGGACAGAGTCTCTGGAAACACCATATATTTT. Translated: CASSLDRVSGNTIYF. This sequence joins TRBV5-5 and TRBJ1-3; D ambiguous. Germline V lookup: CDR1 SGHKS, CDR2 YYEKEE (reference sequence). V lost 0 bases to trimming and J lost 0 bases, with 7 bases between them. The CDR3 has 15 residues.

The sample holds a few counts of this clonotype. As DNA, the CDR3 is TGTGCCAGCAGTAGCAAGAGCATAGACTACGAGCAGTACTTC. This sequence encodes CASSSKSIDYEQYF. This sequence joins TRBV2 and TRBJ2-5; D remains unclear. The J call may be incorrect, as the DNA end agrees better with TRBJ2-7. CDR3 length: 14 residues. Germline V gives CDR1 SNHLY, CDR2 FYNNEI.

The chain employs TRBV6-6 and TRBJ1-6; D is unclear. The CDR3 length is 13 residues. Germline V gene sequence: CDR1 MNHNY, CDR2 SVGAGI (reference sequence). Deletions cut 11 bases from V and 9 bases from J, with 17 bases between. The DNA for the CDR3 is TGTGCCGGCCCCCAGCGGGTTCGTTCACCCCTCCACTTT. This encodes CAGPQRVRSPLHF.

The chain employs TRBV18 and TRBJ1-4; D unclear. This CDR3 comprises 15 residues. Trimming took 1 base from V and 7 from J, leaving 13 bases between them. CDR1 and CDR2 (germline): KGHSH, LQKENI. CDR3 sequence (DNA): TGTGCCAGCTCACCACTCGGGGTCGTGGGTGAAAAACTGTTTTTT. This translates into CASSPLGVVGEKLFF.

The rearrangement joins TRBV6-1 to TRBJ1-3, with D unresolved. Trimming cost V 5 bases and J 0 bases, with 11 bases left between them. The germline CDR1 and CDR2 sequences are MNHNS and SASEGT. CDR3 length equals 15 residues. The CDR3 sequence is CASSTELYSGNTIYF. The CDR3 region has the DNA TGTGCCAGCAGTACCGAACTCTACTCTGGAAACACCATATATTTT.

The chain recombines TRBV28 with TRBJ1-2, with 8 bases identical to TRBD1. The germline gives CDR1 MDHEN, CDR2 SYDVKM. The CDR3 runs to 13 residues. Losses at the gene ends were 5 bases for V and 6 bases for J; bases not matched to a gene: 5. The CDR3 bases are TGTGCCAGCAGTGCAGGGGGCAACAATGGCTACACCTTC. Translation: CASSAGGNNGYTF.

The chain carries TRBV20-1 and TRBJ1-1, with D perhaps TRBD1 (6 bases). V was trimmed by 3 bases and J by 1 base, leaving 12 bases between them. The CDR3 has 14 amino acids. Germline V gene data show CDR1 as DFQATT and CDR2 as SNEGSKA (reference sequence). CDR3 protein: CSASRRGWNTEAFF. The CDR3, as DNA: TGCAGTGCTAGTCGCAGGGGCTGGAACACTGAAGCTTTCTTT.

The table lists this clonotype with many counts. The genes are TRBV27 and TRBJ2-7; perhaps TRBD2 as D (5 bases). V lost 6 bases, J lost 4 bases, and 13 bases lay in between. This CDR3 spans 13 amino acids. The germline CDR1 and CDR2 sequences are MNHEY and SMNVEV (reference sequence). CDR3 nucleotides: TGTGCCAGCAGCTCGGCCGGGGTATACGAGCAGTACTTC. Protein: CASSSAGVYEQYF.

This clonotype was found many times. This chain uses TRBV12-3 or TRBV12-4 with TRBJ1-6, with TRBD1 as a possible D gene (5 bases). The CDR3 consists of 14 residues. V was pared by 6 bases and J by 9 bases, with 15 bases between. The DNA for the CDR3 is TGTGCCAGCAGCGTCGGGGGGTGGGTTTCACCCCTCCACTTT. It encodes CASSVGGWVSPLHF.

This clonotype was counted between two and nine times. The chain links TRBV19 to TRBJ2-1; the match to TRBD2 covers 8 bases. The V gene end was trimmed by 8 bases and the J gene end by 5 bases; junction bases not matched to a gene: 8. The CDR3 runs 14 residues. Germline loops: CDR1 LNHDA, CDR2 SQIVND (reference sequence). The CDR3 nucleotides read TGTGCCAGTTTTGCGGGGGGCGGGAACAATGAGCAGTTCTTC. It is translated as CASFAGGGNNEQFF. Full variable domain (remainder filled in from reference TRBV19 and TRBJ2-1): DGGITQSPKYLFRKEGQNVTLSCEQNLNHDAMYWYRQDPGQGLRLIYYSQIVNDFQKGDIAEGYSVSREKKESFPLTVTSAQKNPTAFYLCASFAGGGNNEQFFGPGTRLTVL.

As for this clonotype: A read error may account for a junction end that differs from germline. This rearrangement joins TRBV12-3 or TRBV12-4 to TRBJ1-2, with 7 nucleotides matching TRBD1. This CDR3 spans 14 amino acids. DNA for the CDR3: TGTGCCTGCAGCACAGACAGGGTTAACTATGGCTACACCTTC. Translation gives CACSTDRVNYGYTF.

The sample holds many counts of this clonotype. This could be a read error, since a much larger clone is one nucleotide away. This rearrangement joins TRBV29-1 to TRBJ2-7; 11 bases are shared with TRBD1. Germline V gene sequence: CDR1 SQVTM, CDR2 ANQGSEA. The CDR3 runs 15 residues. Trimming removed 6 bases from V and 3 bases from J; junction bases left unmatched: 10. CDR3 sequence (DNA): TGCAGCGTCGCCCCGGGACAGGGGGATTGCTACGAGCAGTACTTC. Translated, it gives CSVAPGQGDCYEQYF.

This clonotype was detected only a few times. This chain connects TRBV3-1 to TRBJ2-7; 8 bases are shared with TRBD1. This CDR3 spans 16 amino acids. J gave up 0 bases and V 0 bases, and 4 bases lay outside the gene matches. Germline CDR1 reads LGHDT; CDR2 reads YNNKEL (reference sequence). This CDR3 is CASSQDWDRSSYEQYF. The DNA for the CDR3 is TGTGCCAGCAGCCAAGATTGGGACAGGAGCTCCTACGAGCAGTACTTC.

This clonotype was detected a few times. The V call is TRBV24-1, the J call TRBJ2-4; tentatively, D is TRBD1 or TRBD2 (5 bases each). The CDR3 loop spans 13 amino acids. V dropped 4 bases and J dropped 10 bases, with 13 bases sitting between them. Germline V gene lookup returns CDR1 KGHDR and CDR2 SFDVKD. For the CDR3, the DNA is TGTGCCACCAGTGACCCGGGACGTGGGATTCAGTACTTC. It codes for CATSDPGRGIQYF.

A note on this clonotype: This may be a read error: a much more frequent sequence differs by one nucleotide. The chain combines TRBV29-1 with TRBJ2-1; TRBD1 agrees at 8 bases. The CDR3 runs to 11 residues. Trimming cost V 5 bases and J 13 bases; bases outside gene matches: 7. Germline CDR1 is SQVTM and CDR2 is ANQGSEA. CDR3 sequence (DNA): TGCAGCGTTTCACAGGGGGAGACCCAGTTCTTC. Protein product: CSVSQGETQFF.

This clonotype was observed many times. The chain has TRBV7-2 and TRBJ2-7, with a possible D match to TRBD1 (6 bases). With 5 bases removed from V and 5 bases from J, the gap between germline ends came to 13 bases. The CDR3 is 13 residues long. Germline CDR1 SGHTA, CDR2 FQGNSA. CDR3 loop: CASSRTGFNEQYF. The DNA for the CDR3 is TGTGCCAGCAGCCGAACAGGGTTCAACGAGCAGTACTTC.

In nucleotides, the CDR3 is TGTGCCAGCAGTACCCCGGACAGGGCCGAATACGAGCAGTACTTC. This sequence encodes CASSTPDRAEYEQYF. The rearrangement uses TRBV28 and TRBJ2-7; 8 nucleotides align to TRBD1. The trim removed 5 bases at V and 4 bases at J, leaving 10 bases unmatched. From germline, CDR1 is MDHEN and CDR2 SYDVKM. The CDR3 loop spans 15 amino acids.

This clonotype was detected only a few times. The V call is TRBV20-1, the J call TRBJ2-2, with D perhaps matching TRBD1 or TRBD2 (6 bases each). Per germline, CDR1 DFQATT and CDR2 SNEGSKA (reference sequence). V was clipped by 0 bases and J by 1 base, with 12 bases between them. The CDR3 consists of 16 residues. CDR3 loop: CSARDGGQGNTGELFF. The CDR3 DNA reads TGCAGTGCTAGAGATGGGGGGCAGGGGAACACCGGGGAGCTGTTTTTT.

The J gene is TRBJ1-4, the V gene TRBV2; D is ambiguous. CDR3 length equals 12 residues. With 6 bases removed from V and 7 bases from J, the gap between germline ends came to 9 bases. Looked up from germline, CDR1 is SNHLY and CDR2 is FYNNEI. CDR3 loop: CASRRFIEKLFF. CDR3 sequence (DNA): TGTGCCAGCAGAAGGTTCATTGAAAAACTGTTTTTT.

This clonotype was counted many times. The CDR3 loop reads CASSLSPGYNEQFF. The CDR3, as DNA: TGTGCCAGCAGTTTATCCCCTGGGTACAATGAGCAGTTCTTC. This chain uses TRBV27 with TRBJ2-1; no clear D gene. Germline V gives CDR1 MNHEY, CDR2 SMNVEV (reference sequence). V gave up 0 bases and J gave up 4 bases, with 7 bases separating them. The CDR3 consists of 14 residues.

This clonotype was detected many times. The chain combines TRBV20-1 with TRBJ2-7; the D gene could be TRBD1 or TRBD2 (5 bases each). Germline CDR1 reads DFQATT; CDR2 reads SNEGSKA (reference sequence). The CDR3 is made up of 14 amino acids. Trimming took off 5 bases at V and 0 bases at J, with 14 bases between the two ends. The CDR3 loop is CSACHRDLSYEQYF. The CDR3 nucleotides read TGCAGTGCTTGTCACCGGGACCTCTCCTACGAGCAGTACTTC.

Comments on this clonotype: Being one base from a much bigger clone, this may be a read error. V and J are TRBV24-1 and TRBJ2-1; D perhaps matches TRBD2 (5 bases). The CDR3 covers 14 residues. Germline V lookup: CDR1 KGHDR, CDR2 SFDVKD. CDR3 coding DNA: TGTGCCACCAGTGATTTGTCAGACTACAATGGGCAGTTCTTC. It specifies CATSDLSDYNGQFF.

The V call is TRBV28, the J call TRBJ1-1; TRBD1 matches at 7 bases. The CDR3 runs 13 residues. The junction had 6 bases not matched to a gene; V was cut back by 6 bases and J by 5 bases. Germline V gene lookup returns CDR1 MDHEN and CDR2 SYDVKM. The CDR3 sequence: CASRKQGRTEAFF. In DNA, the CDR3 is TGTGCCAGCAGAAAACAGGGGAGGACTGAAGCTTTCTTT. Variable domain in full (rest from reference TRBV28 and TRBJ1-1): DVKVTQSSRYLVKRTGEKVFLECVQDMDHENMFWYRQDPGLGLRLIYFSYDVKMKEKGDIPEGYSVSREKKERFSLILESASTNQTSMYLCASRKQGRTEAFFGQGTRLTVV.

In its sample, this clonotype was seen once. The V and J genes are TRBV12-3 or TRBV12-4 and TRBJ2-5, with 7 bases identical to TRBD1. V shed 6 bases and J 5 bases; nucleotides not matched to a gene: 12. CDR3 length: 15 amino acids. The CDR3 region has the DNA TGTGCCAGCAGCCACAGACAGGGCTGGGGGGAGACCCAGTACTTC. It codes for CASSHRQGWGETQYF.

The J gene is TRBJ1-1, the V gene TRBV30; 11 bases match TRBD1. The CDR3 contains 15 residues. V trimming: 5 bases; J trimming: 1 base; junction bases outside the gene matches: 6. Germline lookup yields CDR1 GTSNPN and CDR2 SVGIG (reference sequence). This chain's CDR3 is CAWGRDRGANTEAFF. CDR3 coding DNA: TGTGCCTGGGGCCGGGACAGGGGGGCGAACACTGAAGCTTTCTTT.

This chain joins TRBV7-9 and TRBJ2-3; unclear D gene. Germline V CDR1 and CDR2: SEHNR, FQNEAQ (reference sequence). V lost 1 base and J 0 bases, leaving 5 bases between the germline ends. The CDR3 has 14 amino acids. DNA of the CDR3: TGTGCCAGCAGCTTAGTTACTAGCACAGATACGCAGTATTTT. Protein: CASSLVTSTDTQYF.

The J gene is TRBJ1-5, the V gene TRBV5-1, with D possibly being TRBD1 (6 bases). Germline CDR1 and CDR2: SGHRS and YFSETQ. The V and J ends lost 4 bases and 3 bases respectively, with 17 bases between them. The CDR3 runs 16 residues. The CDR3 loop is CASSPWAGASNQPQHF. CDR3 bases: TGCGCCAGCAGCCCCTGGGCAGGGGCCTCCAATCAGCCCCAGCATTTT.